These T cell receptor beta chains were read from a single sample in a study of blood T cell repertoires in COVID-19. Only in-frame clones appear in the TCRdb table, and some are missing; sequencing was by immunoSEQ multiplex PCR. This sample has 150,000 to 200,000 clones, with around nine tenths found just once. Sequencing used peripheral blood. The receptors stem from a woman in her sixties or seventies with COVID-19, enrolled during active disease. The CDR3 runs from the conserved cysteine through the conserved F or W. The D gene is left open where the match is weak. Clone size appears in some rows only: once, few, many, or a class for an expanded clone.

j_call | d_call | v_call | clone_size | cdr3_aa | cdr3_nt
TRBJ2-1 | TRBD2 | TRBV2 | NA | CASSEVAGGRYEQFF | TGTGCCAGCAGTGAGGTGGCGGGGGGGCGATATGAGCAGTTCTTC
TRBJ1-2 | TRBD1 | TRBV30 | once | CAWSRDSKDYGYTF | TGTGCCTGGAGTCGGGACAGCAAAGACTATGGCTACACCTTC
TRBJ1-3 | NA | TRBV5-1 | once | CASSPRADSGNTIYF | TGCGCCAGCAGCCCCCGCGCGGACTCTGGAAACACCATATATTTT
TRBJ1-6 | NA | TRBV9 | NA | CASSTSGVWNSPLHF | TGTGCCAGCAGCACATCAGGGGTATGGAATTCACCCCTCCACTTT
TRBJ2-2 | NA | TRBV25-1 | NA | CASSDRSQAGNTGELFF | TGTGCCAGCAGTGATCGCTCCCAGGCAGGCAACACCGGGGAGCTGTTTTTT
TRBJ1-6 | TRBD1 | TRBV9 | NA | CASSADRVANSPLHF | TGTGCCAGCAGCGCGGACAGGGTGGCGAATTCACCCCTCCACTTT
TRBJ2-2 | NA | TRBV10-1 | NA | CASSEGTSGGELFF | TGCGCCAGCAGTGAGGGTACCTCGGGCGGGGAGCTGTTTTTT
TRBJ2-3 | NA | TRBV5-1 | NA | CASRVEDTQYF | TGCGCCAGCAGGGTAGAAGATACGCAGTATTTT
TRBJ1-5 | TRBD1 | TRBV6-4 | NA | CASSRDSFSNQPQHF | TGTGCCAGCAGTCGGGACAGTTTTAGCAATCAGCCCCAGCATTTT
TRBJ2-1 | TRBD1 | TRBV4-1 | NA | CASSQGQGGYNEQFF | TGCGCCAGCAGCCAGGGACAGGGGGGGTACAATGAGCAGTTCTTC
TRBJ1-5 | TRBD1 | TRBV6-5 | NA | CASRAPGTGHQPQHF | TGTGCCAGCAGAGCACCCGGGACAGGGCATCAGCCCCAGCATTTT
TRBJ2-2 | TRBD2 | TRBV28 | NA | CASSTPGGDYTNTGELFF | TGTGCCAGCAGTACCCCGGGAGGAGACTACACGAACACCGGGGAGCTGTTTTTT
TRBJ2-2 | NA | TRBV10-3 | NA | CAIRGTGGELFF | TGTGCCATCAGAGGAACAGGGGGGGAGCTGTTTTTT
TRBJ1-5 | NA | TRBV4-1 | NA | CASSQEGGSNQPQHF | TGCGCCAGCAGCCAAGAGGGGGGTAGCAATCAGCCCCAGCATTTT
TRBJ2-5 | TRBD1 | TRBV27 | NA | CASSPRTGVTQYF | TGTGCCAGCAGTCCTCGGACAGGGGTGACCCAGTACTTC
TRBJ1-6 | TRBD1 | TRBV10-1 | NA | CASSEEGAGNSPLHF | TGCGCCAGCAGTGAGGAGGGGGCTGGAAATTCACCCCTCCACTTT
TRBJ1-2 | TRBD1 | TRBV5-6 | NA | CASRTGGTGNGYTF | TGTGCCAGCAGAACGGGGGGGACAGGGAATGGCTACACCTTC